These T cell receptor beta chains were read from a single sample in a study of control samples from healthy donors and cancer patients. Sequencing used immunoSEQ multiplex PCR; TCRdb keeps in-frame clones, though not all of them. The sample records about 40,000 clones, roughly nine tenths being singletons. Sequencing was done on a sample of blood. The source of these receptors is a woman in her forties or fifties in good health. The CDR3 runs from the conserved cysteine through the conserved F or W. Fields, in order: V gene, D gene, J gene, clone size, CDR3 protein, CDR3 DNA. The D gene is left open where the match is weak. Rows give clone size only sometimes, using once, few, many, or a class for an expanded clone.

V: TRBV14
D: -
J: TRBJ1-1
size: -
CDR3: CASSHNRVAFF
DNA: TGTGCCAGCAGCCATAACAGGGTAGCTTTCTTT

V: TRBV11-3
D: TRBD2
J: TRBJ2-1
size: -
CDR3: CASSQTKSSGGDNEQFF
DNA: TGTGCCAGCAGCCAAACGAAGTCTAGCGGGGGGGACAATGAGCAGTTCTTC

V: TRBV5-4
D: TRBD1
J: TRBJ2-7
size: few
CDR3: CASSRPDRGHEQYF
DNA: TGTGCCAGCAGCCGTCCGGACAGGGGGCACGAGCAGTACTTC

V: TRBV5-1
D: -
J: TRBJ2-7
size: -
CDR3: CASSSLGHTYEQYF
DNA: TGCGCCAGCAGCTCGTTAGGGCATACCTACGAGCAGTACTTC

V: TRBV6-6
D: -
J: TRBJ1-5
size: -
CDR3: CASSYGSGPGNQPQHF
DNA: TGTGCCAGCAGTTACGGTTCGGGACCGGGCAATCAGCCCCAGCATTTT

V: TRBV19
D: TRBD2
J: TRBJ2-1
size: -
CDR3: CASSSPWGLAGGPPYNEQFF
DNA: TGTGCCAGTAGCTCGCCATGGGGACTAGCGGGGGGCCCTCCCTACAATGAGCAGTTCTTC

V: TRBV11-2
D: -
J: TRBJ1-2
size: -
CDR3: CASRGGSGYTF
DNA: TGTGCCAGCAGGGGGGGTTCTGGCTACACCTTC

V: TRBV6-4
D: -
J: TRBJ2-3
size: -
CDR3: CASSARAGTTDTQYF
DNA: TGTGCCAGCAGCGCCAGGGCAGGAACTACAGATACGCAGTATTTT

V: TRBV10-2
D: TRBD1
J: TRBJ1-3
size: -
CDR3: CASSEWERTGVHGNTIYF
DNA: TGCGCCAGCAGTGAGTGGGAGAGGACAGGGGTTCATGGAAACACCATATATTTT

V: TRBV20-1
D: -
J: TRBJ2-2
size: -
CDR3: CSASRANTGELFF
DNA: TGCAGTGCTAGTAGGGCCAACACCGGGGAGCTGTTTTTT

V: TRBV23-1
D: -
J: TRBJ2-4
size: -
CDR3: CASSQLNLAKNIQYF
DNA: TGCGCCAGCAGTCAATTAAACTTAGCCAAAAACATTCAGTACTTC

V: TRBV15
D: -
J: TRBJ1-4
size: -
CDR3: CATSRVRDHEKLFF
DNA: TGTGCCACCAGCAGAGTAAGGGATCATGAAAAACTGTTTTTT

V: TRBV19
D: TRBD1
J: TRBJ2-7
size: -
CDR3: CASSIRGTGGSYEQYF
DNA: TGTGCCAGTAGTATAAGGGGGACAGGGGGGTCCTACGAGCAGTACTTC

V: TRBV15
D: -
J: TRBJ2-5
size: -
CDR3: CATRPRGFSETQYF
DNA: TGTGCCACCAGACCCCGGGGTTTCAGCGAGACCCAGTACTTC

V: TRBV3-1/TRBV3-2
D: -
J: TRBJ1-2
size: -
CDR3: CASSQVRGPYGYTF
DNA: TGTGCCAGCAGCCAAGTTCGGGGGCCCTATGGCTACACCTTC

V: TRBV29-1
D: -
J: TRBJ2-7
size: -
CDR3: CSVGQGGYEQYF
DNA: TGCAGCGTTGGGCAGGGGGGTTACGAGCAGTACTTC

V: TRBV9
D: -
J: TRBJ1-3
size: once
CDR3: CASSGGAYGNTIYF
DNA: TGTGCCAGCAGCGGGGGTGCTTACGGAAACACCATATATTTT

V: TRBV5-1
D: TRBD2
J: TRBJ2-1
size: -
CDR3: CASKSGTSNLVQFF
DNA: TGCGCCAGCAAATCCGGGACTAGCAACTTAGTACAGTTCTTC

V: TRBV7-8
D: -
J: TRBJ1-2
size: -
CDR3: CASSLSGTGANYGYTF
DNA: TGTGCCAGCAGCTTGTCCGGGACGGGAGCTAACTATGGCTACACCTTC

V: TRBV3-1/TRBV3-2
D: TRBD2
J: TRBJ2-2
size: -
CDR3: CASSLTSGGGGELFF
DNA: TGTGCCAGCAGCCTGACTAGCGGGGGCGGCGGGGAGCTGTTTTTT

V: TRBV4-3
D: -
J: TRBJ1-6
size: -
CDR3: CASSQEWGVHSPLHF
DNA: TGCGCCAGCAGCCAAGAGTGGGGGGTACATTCACCCCTCCACTTT

V: TRBV18
D: -
J: TRBJ1-2
size: -
CDR3: CASSRGPTGDRLLGDGYTF
DNA: TGTGCCAGCTCTCGAGGACCGACTGGGGATCGGCTCCTGGGGGATGGCTACACCTTC

V: TRBV4-2
D: -
J: TRBJ2-5
size: -
CDR3: CASSQRGRDETQYF
DNA: TGTGCCAGCAGCCAACGTGGCAGGGATGAGACCCAGTACTTC

V: TRBV5-4
D: -
J: TRBJ2-5
size: once
CDR3: CASSLIGSSQETQYF
DNA: TGTGCCAGCAGCCTTATTGGTAGTTCCCAAGAGACCCAGTACTTC

V: TRBV9
D: TRBD1
J: TRBJ1-4
size: -
CDR3: CASSSAGGQGKLFF
DNA: TGTGCCAGCAGCTCAGCAGGGGGGCAAGGAAAACTGTTTTTT

V: TRBV19
D: TRBD1
J: TRBJ2-3
size: -
CDR3: CASSKGTGGPDTQYF
DNA: TGTGCCAGTAGTAAGGGGACAGGGGGCCCGGATACGCAGTATTTT

V: TRBV14
D: -
J: TRBJ2-1
size: -
CDR3: CASRLGVNEQFF
DNA: TGTGCCAGCAGGCTAGGGGTCAATGAGCAGTTCTTC

V: TRBV6-2/TRBV6-3
D: -
J: TRBJ1-2
size: -
CDR3: CASSRSDRPHGYTF
DNA: TGTGCCAGCAGTAGATCCGACAGGCCCCATGGCTACACCTTC

V: TRBV18
D: TRBD2
J: TRBJ2-3
size: -
CDR3: CASSPRERGSDTQYF
DNA: TGTGCCAGCTCACCTCGGGAGCGGGGTTCAGATACGCAGTATTTT

V: TRBV5-1
D: TRBD1
J: TRBJ1-5
size: -
CDR3: CASSLRGGLDQPQHF
DNA: TGCGCCAGCAGCCTCAGAGGGGGCCTGGATCAGCCCCAGCATTTT

V: TRBV9
D: -
J: TRBJ2-1
size: -
CDR3: CASSVRQVNSYNEQFF
DNA: TGTGCCAGCAGCGTTAGACAGGTCAACTCCTACAATGAGCAGTTCTTC

V: TRBV7-9
D: -
J: TRBJ1-2
size: -
CDR3: CASSLEISDHGYTF
DNA: TGTGCCAGCAGCTTAGAAATTTCGGATCATGGCTACACCTTC

V: TRBV19
D: TRBD1
J: TRBJ2-7
size: -
CDR3: CASSIGTGSYEQYF
DNA: TGTGCCAGTAGTATCGGGACAGGGAGTTACGAGCAGTACTTC

V: TRBV3-1/TRBV3-2
D: TRBD2
J: TRBJ2-2
size: -
CDR3: CASSPRLAGGGGTGELFF
DNA: TGTGCCAGCAGCCCTCGCCTAGCGGGGGGGGGTGGAACCGGGGAGCTGTTTTTT

V: TRBV28
D: -
J: TRBJ1-1
size: -
CDR3: CAIPFRRMNTEAFF
DNA: TGTGCCATTCCATTCCGCAGAATGAACACTGAAGCTTTCTTT

V: TRBV5-1
D: -
J: TRBJ1-3
size: -
CDR3: CASSLGGGGSGNTIYF
DNA: TGCGCCAGCAGCCTCGGGGGGGGCGGCTCTGGAAACACCATATATTTT

V: TRBV5-1
D: -
J: TRBJ2-3
size: once
CDR3: CASSFSGATDTQYF
DNA: TGCGCCAGCAGCTTTTCCGGGGCTACAGATACGCAGTATTTT

V: TRBV13
D: -
J: TRBJ1-5
size: -
CDR3: CASSYGTQPQHF
DNA: TGTGCCAGCAGCTACGGGACCCAGCCCCAGCATTTT

V: TRBV6-1
D: -
J: TRBJ2-5
size: -
CDR3: CASSEGRQGHAREPQYF
DNA: TGTGCCAGCAGTGAAGGACGGCAAGGTCACGCAAGAGAGCCCCAGTACTTC

V: TRBV5-4
D: -
J: TRBJ1-3
size: -
CDR3: CASSLSMSGNTIYF
DNA: TGTGCCAGCAGCTTATCTATGTCTGGAAACACCATATATTTT

V: TRBV3-1/TRBV3-2
D: TRBD1
J: TRBJ2-7
size: -
CDR3: CASSEGTRDRVPYEQYF
DNA: TGTGCCAGCAGCGAAGGGACGAGGGACAGGGTACCCTACGAGCAGTACTTC

V: TRBV28
D: TRBD1
J: TRBJ2-4
size: -
CDR3: CASPPPTGGAVDIQYF
DNA: TGTGCCAGCCCCCCCCCGACAGGGGGCGCCGTGGACATTCAGTACTTC